The present T cell receptor beta chain was sequenced within a study of tumor-infiltrating lymphocytes in primary liver carcinoma. Starting material of around 460 ng total RNA yielded TCR beta cDNA via a constant-region primer. Nested multiplex PCR, run for three rounds with slightly modified ARM-PCR, yielded TCR beta libraries. One entry per CDR3 protein, called by TCRdb with MiXCR from the multiplex PCR reads. The sample shows about 43,000 distinct CDR3 sequences, around 70% of them seen only once. Each 20-30 mg portion of unsorted bulk tissue served as the source for co-extraction of RNA and DNA. This sequence originates from a man aged 35 to 55 with primary liver carcinoma and hepatitis B virus infection. Sequencing input: liver tumor tissue from sampling region 2. Sample subset: tumor region T2, inferior pole.

The CDR3, as DNA: TGTGCCAGCAGCTTAGAACAGGGGGTCGGGCAGTTCTTC. Residues: CASSLEQGVGQFF. The J gene is TRBJ2-1, the V gene TRBV7-3; 8 bases align to TRBD1. The V gene end was trimmed by 2 bases and the J gene end by 12 bases; junction bases not matched to a gene: 6. The germline CDR1 and CDR2 sequences are SGHTA and FQGTGA. This CDR3 has 13 amino acids.